Listed here are 20 T cell receptor beta chains from one sample, sequenced in a study of identical twins (dated by TCRdb to the mid-2010s). Libraries came from 5' RACE. The reads were generated on an Illumina HiSeq 2000. Through fastp at Q25 and MiXCR, TCRdb rebuilt clones from the public reads, retaining in-frame beta chains. All rows with the same CDR3 protein become a single entry with the most common DNA and genes. The sample profile shows more than 600,000 distinct CDR3 sequences; about 20% of them were found once. The ten largest clonotypes hold roughly 13% of the sample. The same sample was also studied in work on T cells expressing NK-cell markers.

Input material: PBMCs. These receptors were obtained from a woman aged 18-35 years in good health.

The rearrangement links TRBV3-1 to TRBJ1-2; D remains ambiguous. This CDR3 is 13 amino acids long. V dropped 1 base and J dropped 6 bases, with 9 bases sitting between them. Germline V gene sequence: CDR1 LGHDT, CDR2 YNNKEL (reference sequence). The CDR3 DNA reads TGTGCCAGCAGCCAAGTGGGAGGCAATGGCTACACCTTC. It encodes CASSQVGGNGYTF.

This clonotype was counted only a few times. The gene calls are TRBV2 and TRBJ2-1; 8 nucleotides line up with TRBD2. With V trimmed by 6 bases and J by 5 bases, 6 bases remained unmatched. The CDR3 has 14 residues. Germline CDR1 and CDR2: SNHLY and FYNNEI. CDR3: CASRTSVLHNEQFF. The CDR3 region has the DNA TGTGCCAGCAGGACTAGCGTACTCCACAATGAGCAGTTCTTC.

The genes are TRBV6-1 and TRBJ2-6; 10 bases match TRBD2. Looked up from germline, CDR1 is MNHNS and CDR2 is SASEGT. The CDR3 has 19 amino acids. The ends lost 2 bases at V and 4 bases at J; junction bases unmatched: 11. The DNA of the CDR3 is TGTGCCAGCAGTGAATCCCCCAGCGGGGGGGCCTCAGGGGCCAACGTCCTGACTTTC. Translated: CASSESPSGGASGANVLTF.

The rearrangement links TRBV27 to TRBJ2-7, with TRBD2 identical over 10 bases. Germline CDR1 MNHEY, CDR2 SMNVEV (reference sequence). V dropped 5 bases and J dropped 5; count of bases not matched to a gene: 6. The CDR3 is 14 residues long. The CDR3: CASSHRGTSDEQYF. The CDR3 coding sequence is TGTGCCAGCAGTCATAGGGGGACTAGCGACGAGCAGTACTTC.

This clonotype was seen a few times. The DNA for the CDR3 is TGTGCCAGCAGCCTGTGGGCCGGCTATGGCTACACCTTC. This gives the protein CASSLWAGYGYTF. The genes are TRBV6-1 and TRBJ1-2; D is undetermined. The CDR3 covers 13 residues. The V gene's germline CDR1 is MNHNS and CDR2 SASEGT. Trimming took off 6 bases at V and 4 bases at J, with 12 bases between the two ends.

The chain combines TRBV6-5 with TRBJ2-6; no clear D. V gave up 4 bases and J gave up 0 bases, with 10 bases separating them. Germline loops: CDR1 MNHEY, CDR2 SVGAGI. The CDR3 consists of 16 residues. This CDR3 reads CASSSPAGSGANVLTF. The DNA for the CDR3 is TGTGCCAGCAGTTCCCCCGCTGGCTCTGGGGCCAACGTCCTGACTTTC.

In DNA, the CDR3 is TGTGCCAGCAGCTTATGGTTAGGGGGGACCCATGAGCAGTTCTTC. This translates into CASSLWLGGTHEQFF. This sequence joins TRBV7-2 and TRBJ2-1, with D perhaps given as TRBD1 or TRBD2 (6 bases each). In germline, CDR1 is SGHTA, CDR2 FQGNSA. This CDR3 is built from 15 residues. V gave up 2 bases and J gave up 8 bases, with 16 bases separating them.

The rearrangement links TRBV6-2 or TRBV6-3 to TRBJ1-5; D uncertain. There are 16 residues in the CDR3. V gave up 2 bases and J gave up 3 bases, with 14 bases separating them. Germline values: CDR1 MNHEY, CDR2 SVGEGT. CDR3 coding DNA: TGTGCCAGCAGTTACCCCACCGGCAGGCTCAATCAGCCCCAGCATTTT. Translated, it gives CASSYPTGRLNQPQHF.

This chain joins TRBV15 and TRBJ2-7, with D unclear. The CDR3 totals 13 residues. V was cut by 2 bases and J by 2 bases, with 7 bases left in between. Germline assignment: CDR1 LNHNV and CDR2 YYDKDF (reference sequence). The CDR3 loop is CATSRSKAYEQYF. In DNA form, the CDR3 reads TGTGCCACCAGCAGATCGAAGGCCTACGAGCAGTACTTC.

This clonotype was seen more than once but under ten times. The chain links TRBV27 to TRBJ1-2, with 9 bases aligning to TRBD1. Germline V gene data show CDR1 as MNHEY and CDR2 as SMNVEV (reference sequence). J gave up 6 bases and V 2 bases, and 13 bases lay outside the gene matches. This CDR3 has 17 residues. CDR3 DNA sequence: TGTGCCAGCAGTTTAGGTGCATCGGGACAGGGAAGGAATGGCTACACCTTC. It is translated as CASSLGASGQGRNGYTF.

The V and J genes are TRBV29-1 and TRBJ2-5; TRBD1 might be the D (6 bases). The CDR3 consists of 12 residues. From germline, CDR1 is SQVTM and CDR2 ANQGSEA. Trimming took off 7 bases at V and 1 base at J, with 10 bases between the two ends. The CDR3 nucleotides are TGCAGCGGCGGACAGTTCCAAGAGACCCAGTACTTC. Its translation: CSGGQFQETQYF. Drawing the rest from reference TRBV29-1 and TRBJ2-5, the complete variable domain is SAVISQKPSRDICQRGTSLTIQCQVDSQVTMMFWYRQQPGQSLTLIATANQGSEATYESGFVIDKFPISRPNLTFSTLTVSNMSPEDSSIYLCSGGQFQETQYFGPGTRLLVL.

This clonotype was detected a few times. The chain joins TRBV5-6 to TRBJ2-3, with D maybe TRBD2 (5 bases). V dropped 3 bases and J dropped 4 bases, with 18 bases sitting between them. The CDR3 is 16 amino acids. The germline V gene has CDR1 SGHDT and CDR2 YYEEEE. The CDR3 here is CASSSPSGFTADTQYF. CDR3 DNA sequence: TGTGCCAGCAGCTCCCCATCGGGATTTACGGCAGATACGCAGTATTTT.

The chain carries TRBV20-1 and TRBJ2-1, with D hard to call. Trimming cost V 0 bases and J 2 bases, with 8 bases left between them. The CDR3 extends over 14 amino acids. Germline V lookup: CDR1 DFQATT, CDR2 SNEGSKA (reference sequence). CDR3 DNA sequence: TGCAGTGCTAGAGATCGGGCCACCTACAATGAGCAGTTCTTC. Translation: CSARDRATYNEQFF.

V usage is TRBV6-6 and J usage is TRBJ2-7; 9 bases align to TRBD2. The CDR3 is 12 residues long. The trim removed 8 bases at V and 5 bases at J, leaving 4 bases unmatched. Germline CDR1 MNHNY, CDR2 SVGAGI (reference sequence). The CDR3 sequence: CASCEREDEQYF. CDR3 sequence (DNA): TGTGCCAGCTGCGAGCGGGAGGACGAGCAGTACTTC.

This clonotype has only a few counts. The rearrangement uses TRBV5-1 and TRBJ1-3, with a weak D call TRBD1 (5 bases). The CDR3 length is 15 residues. V lost 0 bases, J lost 7 bases, and 14 bases lay in between. The germline V gene has CDR1 SGHRS and CDR2 YFSETQ. The chain's CDR3 is CASSLDSREGNTIYF. Here the CDR3 DNA reads TGCGCCAGCAGCTTGGATAGCAGGGAGGGCAACACCATATATTTT.

This chain joins TRBV2 and TRBJ2-7; D is perhaps TRBD2 (5 bases). Germline CDR1 and CDR2: SNHLY and FYNNEI. The CDR3 contains 13 residues. V dropped 4 bases and J dropped 5 bases, with 12 bases sitting between them. Written as DNA, the CDR3 is TGTGCCAGCAGTGTAGGAGGACGTAACGAGCAGTACTTC. Translated, it gives CASSVGGRNEQYF. Filled out from reference TRBV2 and TRBJ2-7, the complete variable domain reads EPEVTQTPSHQVTQMGQEVILRCVPISNHLYFYWYRQILGQKVEFLVSFYNNEISEKSEIFDDQFSVERPDGSNFTLKIRSTKLEDSAMYFCASSVGGRNEQYFGPGTRLTVT.

The rearrangement uses TRBV5-1 and TRBJ2-3, with 7 bases aligning to TRBD2. The V segment lost 0 bases and the J segment 6 bases; nucleotides outside the gene matches: 4. The V gene's germline CDR1 is SGHRS and CDR2 YFSETQ. This CDR3 region has 14 residues. CDR3 amino acids: CASSLAAGEDTQYF. The CDR3 bases are TGCGCCAGCAGCTTGGCCGCGGGGGAGGATACGCAGTATTTT.

This clonotype was counted only a few times. The chain carries TRBV29-1 and TRBJ2-3; TRBD1 might be the D (6 bases). Germline CDR1 is SQVTM and CDR2 is ANQGSEA. V lost 5 bases and J lost 3, with 6 bases in between. This CDR3 is 11 amino acids long. CDR3: CSVTGTDTQYF. CDR3 nucleotides: TGCAGCGTTACAGGGACAGATACGCAGTATTTT.

This clonotype was seen a handful of times. The chain couples TRBV20-1 to TRBJ2-5; the D is unclear. The V end lost 5 bases, the J end lost 1 base, and 11 bases lay between the germline ends. Germline CDR1 DFQATT, CDR2 SNEGSKA (reference sequence). This CDR3 has 13 amino acids. As DNA, the CDR3 is TGCAGTGCTTCGCGTCCGGTCCAAGAGACCCAGTACTTC. It codes for CSASRPVQETQYF.

There are a few counts of this clonotype. The chain links TRBV9 to TRBJ2-2; D gene uncertain. Per the germline V gene, CDR1 is SGDLS and CDR2 is YYNGEE. The CDR3 consists of 15 residues. Trimming left V 0 bases short and J 7 bases short, with 13 bases between. This chain's CDR3 is CASSVEETVYGELFF. The CDR3 region has the DNA TGTGCCAGCAGCGTAGAGGAGACGGTGTACGGGGAGCTGTTTTTT.